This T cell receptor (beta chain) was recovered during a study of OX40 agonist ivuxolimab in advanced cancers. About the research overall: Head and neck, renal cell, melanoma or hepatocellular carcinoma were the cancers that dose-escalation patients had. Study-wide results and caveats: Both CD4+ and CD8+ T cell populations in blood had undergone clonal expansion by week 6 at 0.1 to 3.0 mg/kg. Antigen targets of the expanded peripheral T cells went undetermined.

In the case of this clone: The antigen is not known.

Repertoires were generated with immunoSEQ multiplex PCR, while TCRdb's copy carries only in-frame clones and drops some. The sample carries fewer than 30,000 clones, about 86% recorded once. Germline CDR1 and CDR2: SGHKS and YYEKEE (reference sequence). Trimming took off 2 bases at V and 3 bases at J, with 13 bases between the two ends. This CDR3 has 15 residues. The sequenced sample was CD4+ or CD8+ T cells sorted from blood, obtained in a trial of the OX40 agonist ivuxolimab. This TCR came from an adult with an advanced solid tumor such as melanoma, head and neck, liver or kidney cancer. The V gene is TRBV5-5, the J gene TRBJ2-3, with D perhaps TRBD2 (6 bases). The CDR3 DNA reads TGTGCCAGCAGCTTCACTTTAGCGGCAACAGATACGCAGTATTTT. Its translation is CASSFTLAATDTQYF.